These 10 T cell receptor beta chains came from one sample sequenced in a study of blood T cell repertoires in COVID-19. The data were produced by immunoSEQ multiplex PCR, yet TCRdb's version contains in-frame clones alone and is incomplete. The table has 200,000 to 300,000 clones, 80% to 95% seen once; the top ten hold over 0.8%. Material: peripheral blood. These TCRs come from a man younger than 45 with COVID-19, enrolled during active disease.

The chain carries TRBV5-4 and TRBJ1-2, with D possibly being TRBD1 (5 bases). CDR3 length: 13 amino acids. Germline assignment: CDR1 SGHNT and CDR2 YYREEE (reference sequence). V was trimmed by 3 bases and J by 7 bases, leaving 13 bases between them. Here the CDR3 DNA reads TGTGCCAGCAGCTCATCCCAGGGATCTGGCTACACCTTC. This gives the protein CASSSSQGSGYTF.

This sequence joins TRBV4-1 and TRBJ2-7; no definite D call. Deletions cut 4 bases from V and 4 bases from J, with 14 bases between. There are 14 residues in the CDR3. Germline values: CDR1 MGHRA, CDR2 YSYEKL. The DNA for the CDR3 is TGCGCCAGCAGCCCAAGGAGAGAGAGTTACGAGCAGTACTTC. Residues: CASSPRRESYEQYF.

The chain couples TRBV10-1 to TRBJ2-3; perhaps TRBD1 as D (5 bases). V lost 6 bases and J lost 4, with 11 bases in between. Looked up from germline, CDR1 is WNHNN and CDR2 is SYGVQD (reference sequence). The CDR3 is 13 amino acids. The CDR3 reads CASSAMTADTQYF. In nucleotides, the CDR3 is TGCGCCAGCAGCGCAATGACAGCAGATACGCAGTATTTT.

V gene TRBV14 combines with J gene TRBJ1-2, with D tentatively TRBD1 (5 bases). Per germline, CDR1 SGHDN and CDR2 FVKESK. V was pared by 0 bases and J by 4 bases, with 12 bases between. The CDR3 is 15 amino acids. The CDR3 sequence is CASSQDLGAGYGYTF. The CDR3 bases are TGTGCCAGCAGCCAAGATCTAGGGGCAGGCTATGGCTACACCTTC.

The chain has TRBV7-9 and TRBJ2-7, with TRBD2 matching 11 bases. V shed 5 bases, J shed 4 bases, and the junction held 4 bases outside the gene matches. There are 14 residues in the CDR3. Germline CDR1 SEHNR, CDR2 FQNEAQ (reference sequence). The CDR3 here is CASSQTSGGYEQYF. DNA of the CDR3: TGTGCCAGCAGCCAAACTAGCGGGGGTTACGAGCAGTACTTC.

The chain employs TRBV5-1 and TRBJ2-3; 9 positions agree with TRBD1. There are 16 residues in the CDR3. Germline loops: CDR1 SGHRS, CDR2 YFSETQ. The ends lost 4 bases at V and 5 bases at J; junction bases unmatched: 11. CDR3 nucleotides: TGCGCCAGCAGCCCCATAAGTGGGACAGGGTTAGATACGCAGTATTTT. Its translation is CASSPISGTGLDTQYF.

The CDR3 DNA reads TGTGCCAGTAGTATAGGGCCCCGGACAGGGGGGAGCACTGAAGCTTTCTTT. It specifies CASSIGPRTGGSTEAFF. The rearrangement joins TRBV19 to TRBJ1-1, with TRBD1 matching 10 bases. Trimming cost V 1 base and J 4 bases; bases outside gene matches: 9. The germline gives CDR1 LNHDA, CDR2 SQIVND (reference sequence). The CDR3 loop spans 17 amino acids.

J is TRBJ2-1 and V is TRBV4-1; D unclear. The V end lost 4 bases, the J end lost 6 bases, and 10 bases lay between the germline ends. This CDR3 contains 13 residues. Germline-derived CDR1 and CDR2 are MGHRA and YSYEKL. CDR3 in DNA: TGCGCCAGCAGCCCAAGCCCCGTCAATGAGCAGTTCTTC. Protein product: CASSPSPVNEQFF.

The V gene is TRBV7-3, the J gene TRBJ2-2; possibly TRBD1 for D (6 bases). This CDR3 comprises 14 residues. Trimming stripped 3 bases from V and 7 bases from J, with 12 bases between. The germline CDR1 and CDR2 sequences are SGHTA and FQGTGA. CDR3 DNA sequence: TGTGCCAGCAGCTTCACAGGGTTGGGCGGGGAGCTGTTTTTT. Translated: CASSFTGLGGELFF.

The V call is TRBV5-1, the J call TRBJ1-2; TRBD1 matches at 7 bases. J lost 2 bases, V lost 4 bases, and 8 bases had no gene match. The CDR3 totals 15 residues. Germline V CDR1 and CDR2: SGHRS, YFSETQ. Written as DNA, the CDR3 is TGCGCCAGCAGCGGGACAGAGGAACCCAACTATGGCTACACCTTC. Translation gives CASSGTEEPNYGYTF.